This TCR beta chain emerged from a study of blood T cell repertoires in COVID-19. Overall study context: There were acute and convalescent COVID-19 samples, and they came from the United States, Italy and Spain.

Per the original data handling: Amplification of reference gene primers was used by the study to estimate nucleated cell counts. Profiling relied on immunoSEQ multiplex PCR, and the TCRdb table lists in-frame clones only, not all of them. V and J calls and clone size are given by that table; D and trimming were obtained from the DNA. The sample yields around 140,000 clones, roughly 79% seen once. The CDR3 totals 15 residues. In germline, CDR1 is MGHRA, CDR2 YSYEKL. With V trimmed by 4 bases and J by 2 bases, 8 bases remained unmatched. This TCR was recovered from a human donor in a cohort sampled during active COVID-19. J is TRBJ2-7 and V is TRBV4-1, with 7 bases fitting TRBD2. Sample: peripheral blood. This CDR3 reads CASSLSTGLAYEQYF. CDR3 bases: TGCGCCAGCAGCCTCTCAACCGGACTAGCCTACGAGCAGTACTTC.